This TCR beta chain was retrieved from a study of response to subunit inactivated influenza vaccine. Study-level findings and limits: The authors offered the suggestion that each seasonal influenza vaccination recruits few new T cells.

A few counts support this clonotype. Its antigen is as yet unknown. TCRdb analysed the RT-PCR reads with MiXCR anew, one entry per CDR3 protein. The repertoire holds around 710,000 distinct CDR3 sequences, with about 15% as singletons. The CDR3 is 15 residues long. The V gene end was trimmed by 4 bases and the J gene end by 7 bases; junction bases not matched to a gene: 13. CDR1 SGHRS and CDR2 YFSETQ come from the germline V gene. Material: PBMCs from blood, obtained roughly 15 days before vaccination. The receptor comes from a man aged 45-65 years who received an inactivated influenza vaccine. The V call is TRBV5-1, the J call TRBJ1-2; the match to TRBD1 covers 7 bases. Here the CDR3 reads CASSLEVSGGSGYTF. CDR3 nucleotide sequence: TGCGCCAGCAGCCTGGAGGTCTCAGGGGGGAGTGGCTACACCTTC.